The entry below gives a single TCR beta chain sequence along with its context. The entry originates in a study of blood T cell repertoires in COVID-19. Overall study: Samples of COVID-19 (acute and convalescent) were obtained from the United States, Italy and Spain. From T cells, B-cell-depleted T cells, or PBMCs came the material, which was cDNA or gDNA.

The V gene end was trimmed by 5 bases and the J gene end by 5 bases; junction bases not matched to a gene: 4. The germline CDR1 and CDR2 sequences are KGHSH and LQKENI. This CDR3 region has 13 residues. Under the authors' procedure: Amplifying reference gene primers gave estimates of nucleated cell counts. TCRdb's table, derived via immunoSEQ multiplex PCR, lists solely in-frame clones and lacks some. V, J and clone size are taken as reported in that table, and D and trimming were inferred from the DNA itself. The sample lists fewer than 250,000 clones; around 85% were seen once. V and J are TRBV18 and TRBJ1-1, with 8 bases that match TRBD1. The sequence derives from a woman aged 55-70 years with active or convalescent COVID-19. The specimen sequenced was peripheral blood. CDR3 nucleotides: TGTGCCAGCTCATACAGGGGGGTTACTGAAGCTTTCTTT. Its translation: CASSYRGVTEAFF.